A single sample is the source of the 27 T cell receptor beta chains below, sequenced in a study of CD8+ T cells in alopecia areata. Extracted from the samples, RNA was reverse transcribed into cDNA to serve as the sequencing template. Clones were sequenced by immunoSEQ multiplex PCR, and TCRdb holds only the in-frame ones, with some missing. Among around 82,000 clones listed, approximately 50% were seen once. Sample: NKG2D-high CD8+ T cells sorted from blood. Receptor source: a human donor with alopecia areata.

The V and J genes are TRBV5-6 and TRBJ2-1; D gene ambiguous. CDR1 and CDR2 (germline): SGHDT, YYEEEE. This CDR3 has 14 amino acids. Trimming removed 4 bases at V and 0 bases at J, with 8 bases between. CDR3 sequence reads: CASSDDRSYNEQFF. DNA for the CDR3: TGTGCCAGCAGCGATGACCGCTCCTACAATGAGCAGTTCTTC.

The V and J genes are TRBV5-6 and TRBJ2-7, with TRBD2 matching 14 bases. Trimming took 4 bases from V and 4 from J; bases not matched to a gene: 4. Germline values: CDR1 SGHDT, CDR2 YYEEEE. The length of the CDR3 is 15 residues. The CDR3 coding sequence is TGTGCCAGCAGCCCCGGACTAGCGGGAGGATACGAGCAGTACTTC. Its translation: CASSPGLAGGYEQYF.

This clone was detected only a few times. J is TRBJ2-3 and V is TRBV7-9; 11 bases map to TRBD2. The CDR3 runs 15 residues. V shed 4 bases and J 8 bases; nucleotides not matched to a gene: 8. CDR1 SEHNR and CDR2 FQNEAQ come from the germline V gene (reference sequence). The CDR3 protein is CASSSRTSGPSTQYF. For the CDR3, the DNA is TGTGCCAGCAGCTCAAGGACTAGCGGGCCTTCTACGCAGTATTTT.

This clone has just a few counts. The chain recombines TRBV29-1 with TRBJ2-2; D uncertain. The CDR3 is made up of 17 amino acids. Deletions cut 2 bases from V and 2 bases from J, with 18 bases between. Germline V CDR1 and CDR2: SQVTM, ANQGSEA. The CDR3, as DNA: TGCAGCGTTGAAATGGTCTCAGCAAGGGCAAACACCGGGGAGCTGTTTTTT. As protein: CSVEMVSARANTGELFF.

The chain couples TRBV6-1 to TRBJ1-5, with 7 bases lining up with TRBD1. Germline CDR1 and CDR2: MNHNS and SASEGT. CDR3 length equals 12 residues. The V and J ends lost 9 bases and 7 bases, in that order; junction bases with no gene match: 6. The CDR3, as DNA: TGTGCCAGTCCGACAGGGACCCAGCCCCAGCATTTT. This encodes CASPTGTQPQHF.

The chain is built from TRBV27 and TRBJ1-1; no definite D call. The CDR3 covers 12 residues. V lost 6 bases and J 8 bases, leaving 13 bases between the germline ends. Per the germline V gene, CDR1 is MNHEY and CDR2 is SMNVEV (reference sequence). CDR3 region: CASREGAREAFF. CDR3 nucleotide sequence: TGTGCCAGCAGGGAGGGTGCAAGAGAAGCTTTCTTT.

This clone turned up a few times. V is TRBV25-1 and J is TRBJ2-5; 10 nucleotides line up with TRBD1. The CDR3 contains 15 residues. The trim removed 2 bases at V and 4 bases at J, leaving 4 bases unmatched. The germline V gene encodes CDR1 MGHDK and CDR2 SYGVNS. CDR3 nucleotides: TGTGCCAGCAGTGAAGGACAGGGGGGTAGAGAGACCCAGTACTTC. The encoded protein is CASSEGQGGRETQYF.

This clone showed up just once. The CDR3 loop reads CASSYTRENEQFF. CDR3 sequence (DNA): TGTGCCAGCAGTTATACGCGGGAGAATGAGCAGTTCTTC. The V call is TRBV27, the J call TRBJ2-1; 7 nucleotides align to TRBD2. The germline gives CDR1 MNHEY, CDR2 SMNVEV (reference sequence). This CDR3 is 13 amino acids long. Unmatched junction bases numbered 4, after V lost 4 bases and J lost 7 bases.

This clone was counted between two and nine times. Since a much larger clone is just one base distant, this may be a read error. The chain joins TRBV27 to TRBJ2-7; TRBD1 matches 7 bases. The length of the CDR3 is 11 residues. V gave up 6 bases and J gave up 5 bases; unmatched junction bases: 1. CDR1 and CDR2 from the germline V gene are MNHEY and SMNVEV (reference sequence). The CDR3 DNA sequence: TGTGCCAGCAGCCAGGGGGACGAGCAGTACTTC. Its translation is CASSQGDEQYF.

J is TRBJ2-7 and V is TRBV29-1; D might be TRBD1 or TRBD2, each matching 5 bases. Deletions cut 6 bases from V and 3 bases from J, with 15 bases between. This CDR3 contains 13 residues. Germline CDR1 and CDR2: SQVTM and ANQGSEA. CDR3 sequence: CSVVMGGGYEQYF. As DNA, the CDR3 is TGCAGCGTCGTGATGGGTGGGGGCTACGAGCAGTACTTC.

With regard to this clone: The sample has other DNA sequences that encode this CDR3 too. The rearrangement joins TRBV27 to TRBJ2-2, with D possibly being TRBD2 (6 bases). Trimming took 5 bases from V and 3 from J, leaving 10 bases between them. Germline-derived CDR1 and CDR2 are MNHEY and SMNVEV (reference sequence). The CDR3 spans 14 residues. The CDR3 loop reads CASSPGTDTGELFF. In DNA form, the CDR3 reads TGTGCCAGCAGTCCGGGGACTGACACCGGGGAGCTGTTTTTT.

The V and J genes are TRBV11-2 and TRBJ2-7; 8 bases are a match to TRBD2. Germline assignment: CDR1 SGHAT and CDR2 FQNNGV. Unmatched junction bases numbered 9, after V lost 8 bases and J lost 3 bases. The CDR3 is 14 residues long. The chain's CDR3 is CASATGGIFYEQYF. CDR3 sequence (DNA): TGTGCCAGCGCGACGGGAGGGATCTTCTACGAGCAGTACTTC.

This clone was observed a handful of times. The chain's CDR3 is CASSFSRYNEQFF. In nucleotides, the CDR3 is TGTGCCAGCAGTTTCTCTAGGTACAATGAGCAGTTCTTC. V gene TRBV28 combines with J gene TRBJ2-1; D remains unclear. Germline CDR1 MDHEN, CDR2 SYDVKM. This CDR3 is built from 13 residues. The V end lost 3 bases, the J end lost 4 bases, and 7 bases lay between the germline ends.

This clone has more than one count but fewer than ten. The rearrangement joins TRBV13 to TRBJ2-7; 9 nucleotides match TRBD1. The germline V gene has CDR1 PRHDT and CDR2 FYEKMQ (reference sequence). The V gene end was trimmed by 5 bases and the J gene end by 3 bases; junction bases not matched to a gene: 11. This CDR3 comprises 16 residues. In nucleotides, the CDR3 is TGTGCCAGCAGCAACCGGGACAGGGAGAGGCACTACGAGCAGTACTTC. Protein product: CASSNRDRERHYEQYF.

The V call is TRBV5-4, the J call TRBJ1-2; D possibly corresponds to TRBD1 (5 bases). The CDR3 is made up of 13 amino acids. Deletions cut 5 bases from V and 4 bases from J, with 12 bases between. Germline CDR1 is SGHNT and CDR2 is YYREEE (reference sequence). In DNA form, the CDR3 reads TGTGCCAGCAGGGTCCAGGGAACCTATGGCTACACCTTC. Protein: CASRVQGTYGYTF.

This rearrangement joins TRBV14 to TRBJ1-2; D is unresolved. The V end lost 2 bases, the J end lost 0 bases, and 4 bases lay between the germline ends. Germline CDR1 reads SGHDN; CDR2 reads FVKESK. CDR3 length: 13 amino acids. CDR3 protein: CASSQLANYGYTF. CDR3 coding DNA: TGTGCCAGCAGCCAATTAGCTAACTATGGCTACACCTTC.

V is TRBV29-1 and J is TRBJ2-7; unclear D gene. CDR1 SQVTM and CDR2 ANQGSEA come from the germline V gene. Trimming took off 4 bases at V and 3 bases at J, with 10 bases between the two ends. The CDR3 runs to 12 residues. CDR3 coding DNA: TGCAGCGTTGGGGTTGTAAGCTACGAGCAGTACTTC. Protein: CSVGVVSYEQYF.

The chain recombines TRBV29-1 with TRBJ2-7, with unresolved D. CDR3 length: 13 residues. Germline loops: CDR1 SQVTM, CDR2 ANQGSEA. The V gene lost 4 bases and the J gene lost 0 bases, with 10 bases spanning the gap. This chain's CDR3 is CSVVLPHSYEQYF. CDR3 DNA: TGCAGCGTTGTGCTTCCACACTCCTACGAGCAGTACTTC.

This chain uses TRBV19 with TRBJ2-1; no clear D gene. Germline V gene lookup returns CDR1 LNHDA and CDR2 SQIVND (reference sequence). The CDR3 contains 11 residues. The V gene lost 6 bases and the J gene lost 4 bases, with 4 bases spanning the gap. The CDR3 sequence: CASSRYNEQFF. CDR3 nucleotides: TGTGCCAGTAGCCGGTACAATGAGCAGTTCTTC.

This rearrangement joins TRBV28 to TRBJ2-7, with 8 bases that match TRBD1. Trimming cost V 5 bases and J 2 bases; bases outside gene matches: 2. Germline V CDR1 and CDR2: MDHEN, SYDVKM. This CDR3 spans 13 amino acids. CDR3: CASSTRGPYEQYF. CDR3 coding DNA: TGTGCCAGCAGTACCAGGGGGCCCTACGAGCAGTACTTC. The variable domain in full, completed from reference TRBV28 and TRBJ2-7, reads DVKVTQSSRYLVKRTGEKVFLECVQDMDHENMFWYRQDPGLGLRLIYFSYDVKMKEKGDIPEGYSVSREKKERFSLILESASTNQTSMYLCASSTRGPYEQYFGPGTRLTVT.

The CDR3 region has the DNA TGTGCCAGCAGGCGTGGGGGCTCCTACAATGAGCAGTTCTTC. Its translation is CASRRGGSYNEQFF. The chain recombines TRBV7-9 with TRBJ2-1, with D possibly called TRBD1 or TRBD2 (5 bases each). CDR1 and CDR2 (germline): SEHNR, FQNEAQ (reference sequence). V lost 6 bases to trimming and J lost 0 bases, with 9 bases between them. This CDR3 is built from 14 residues.

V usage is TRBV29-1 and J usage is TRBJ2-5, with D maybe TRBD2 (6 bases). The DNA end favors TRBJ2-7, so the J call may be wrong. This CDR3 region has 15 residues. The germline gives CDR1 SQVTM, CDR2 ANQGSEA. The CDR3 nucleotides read TGCAGCGTTGAATTCGTCCAGCGGGCCCCCTACGAGCAGTACTTC. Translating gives CSVEFVQRAPYEQYF.

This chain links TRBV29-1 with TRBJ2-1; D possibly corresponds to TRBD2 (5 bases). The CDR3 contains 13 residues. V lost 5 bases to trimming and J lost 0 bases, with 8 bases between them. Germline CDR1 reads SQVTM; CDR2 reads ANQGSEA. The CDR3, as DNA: TGCAGCGTTAGAGCGGTCTCCTACAATGAGCAGTTCTTC. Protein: CSVRAVSYNEQFF.

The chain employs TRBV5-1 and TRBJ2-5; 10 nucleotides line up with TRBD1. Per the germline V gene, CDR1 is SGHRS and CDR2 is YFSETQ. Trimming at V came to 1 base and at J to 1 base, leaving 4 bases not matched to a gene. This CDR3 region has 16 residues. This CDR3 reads CASSLHRTGGQETQYF. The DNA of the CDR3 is TGCGCCAGCAGCTTGCACCGGACAGGGGGCCAAGAGACCCAGTACTTC. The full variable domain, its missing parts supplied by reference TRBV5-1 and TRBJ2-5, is KAGVTQTPRYLIKTRGQQVTLSCSPISGHRSVSWYQQTPGQGLQFLFEYFSETQRNKGNFPGRFSGRQFSNSRSEMNVSTLELGDSALYLCASSLHRTGGQETQYFGPGTRLLVL.

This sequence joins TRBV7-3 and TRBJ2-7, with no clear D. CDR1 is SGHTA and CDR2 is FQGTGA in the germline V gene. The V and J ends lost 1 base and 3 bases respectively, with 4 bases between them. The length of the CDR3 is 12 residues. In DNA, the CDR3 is TGTGCCAGCAGCTTAAACGGCTACGAGCAGTACTTC. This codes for CASSLNGYEQYF.

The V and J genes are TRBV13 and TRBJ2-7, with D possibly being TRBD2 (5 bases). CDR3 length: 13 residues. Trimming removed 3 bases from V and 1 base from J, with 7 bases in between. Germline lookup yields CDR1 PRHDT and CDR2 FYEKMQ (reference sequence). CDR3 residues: CASSLRTSYEQYF. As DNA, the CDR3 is TGTGCCAGCAGCTTGAGGACTTCCTACGAGCAGTACTTC.

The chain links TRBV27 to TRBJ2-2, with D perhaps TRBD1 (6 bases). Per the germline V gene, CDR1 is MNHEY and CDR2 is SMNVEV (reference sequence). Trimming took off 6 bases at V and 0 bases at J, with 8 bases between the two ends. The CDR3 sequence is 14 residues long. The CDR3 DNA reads TGTGCCAGCAGGGCAGGGGCGAACACCGGGGAGCTGTTTTTT. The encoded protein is CASRAGANTGELFF.